These T cell receptor beta chains were read from a single sample in a study of cytomegalovirus exposure and HLA in healthy donors. TCRdb keeps only in-frame clones here, not all; method: immunoSEQ multiplex PCR. The table lists around 200,000 clones, approximately 86% of them singletons. Sequences were obtained from PBMCs. Receptors were obtained from a woman aged 25 to 39 in good health and CMV-seronegative. Both conserved end residues are part of each CDR3. Each record gives: D gene, V gene, J gene, clone size, CDR3 DNA, CDR3 protein. D genes are given only for firm matches. Part of the rows lack a size; the others show once, few, many or a class for expanded clones.

d_call: TRBD2
v_call: TRBV5-4
j_call: TRBJ2-7
clone_size: .
cdr3_nt: TGTGCCAGCAGCGACCCTAGCGGGAGCTCTCACGAGCAGTACTTC
cdr3_aa: CASSDPSGSSHEQYF

d_call: .
v_call: TRBV7-9
j_call: TRBJ2-1
clone_size: .
cdr3_nt: TGTGCCAGCAGCTTTAAAGGGGGTACTGAGCAGTTCTTC
cdr3_aa: CASSFKGGTEQFF

d_call: TRBD1
v_call: TRBV5-1
j_call: TRBJ1-1
clone_size: .
cdr3_nt: TGCGCCAGCAGCCGGGACCCAGGGGGAACTGAAGCTTTCTTT
cdr3_aa: CASSRDPGGTEAFF

d_call: TRBD2
v_call: TRBV28
j_call: TRBJ2-3
clone_size: .
cdr3_nt: TGTGCCAGCAGGCCATTTACCGGGAGGGCGATAGATACGCAGTATTTT
cdr3_aa: CASRPFTGRAIDTQYF

d_call: .
v_call: TRBV9
j_call: TRBJ2-3
clone_size: .
cdr3_nt: TGTGCCAGCAACCGGGACTTAAGAGATACGCAGTATTTT
cdr3_aa: CASNRDLRDTQYF

d_call: .
v_call: TRBV9
j_call: TRBJ2-6
clone_size: .
cdr3_nt: TGTGCCAGCAGCCCTGAGTGGACTCACTACCTCTCTGGGGCCAACGTCCTGACTTTC
cdr3_aa: CASSPEWTHYLSGANVLTF

d_call: TRBD1
v_call: TRBV5-5
j_call: TRBJ1-2
clone_size: .
cdr3_nt: TGTGCCAGCAGCTTGGGGCTCAGGGGGCATGTGGGCTACACCTTC
cdr3_aa: CASSLGLRGHVGYTF

d_call: .
v_call: TRBV5-1
j_call: TRBJ2-7
clone_size: .
cdr3_nt: TGCGCCAGCAGCTTGGTTTCCGGGAGCTCCTACGAGCAGTACTTC
cdr3_aa: CASSLVSGSSYEQYF

d_call: .
v_call: TRBV4-1
j_call: TRBJ2-1
clone_size: once
cdr3_nt: TGCGCCAGCAGCCAAGGCGCCGGGGAGAATGAGCAGTTCTTC
cdr3_aa: CASSQGAGENEQFF

d_call: TRBD2
v_call: TRBV11-2
j_call: TRBJ2-7
clone_size: once
cdr3_nt: TGTGCCAGCAGCCCCGGGACTAGCGGGAGGACATACGAGCAGTACTTC
cdr3_aa: CASSPGTSGRTYEQYF

d_call: .
v_call: TRBV4-1
j_call: TRBJ2-7
clone_size: .
cdr3_nt: TGCGCCAGCAGCCAAGAGTCCAGGGTGGGGACCTACGAGCAGTACTTC
cdr3_aa: CASSQESRVGTYEQYF

d_call: .
v_call: TRBV5-6
j_call: TRBJ2-1
clone_size: once
cdr3_nt: TGTGCCAGCAGCTTGGAGATAGCGAGAGGAAGGTTCTTC
cdr3_aa: CASSLEIARGRFF

d_call: .
v_call: TRBV5-6
j_call: TRBJ2-5
clone_size: .
cdr3_nt: TGTGCCAGCAGCTTTGGAGGGCGGGAGACCCAGTACTTC
cdr3_aa: CASSFGGRETQYF

d_call: TRBD1
v_call: TRBV2
j_call: TRBJ1-1
clone_size: .
cdr3_nt: TGTGCCAGCATCAACAGGGGGCCCACTGAAGCTTTCTTT
cdr3_aa: CASINRGPTEAFF

d_call: TRBD2
v_call: TRBV6-1
j_call: TRBJ2-7
clone_size: .
cdr3_nt: TGTGCCAGCAGTGAAATTTTTGGACTAGCGGGAGGGCCGTCCTACGAGCAGTACTTC
cdr3_aa: CASSEIFGLAGGPSYEQYF

d_call: .
v_call: TRBV30
j_call: TRBJ1-2
clone_size: few
cdr3_nt: TGTGCCTGGAGCGGGTCTAGCGGCTACACCTTC
cdr3_aa: CAWSGSSGYTF

d_call: TRBD1
v_call: TRBV5-1
j_call: TRBJ2-2
clone_size: few
cdr3_nt: TGCGCCAGCAGCGACGGGGACAGGGGCGGAACCGGGGAGCTGTTTTTT
cdr3_aa: CASSDGDRGGTGELFF

d_call: .
v_call: TRBV19
j_call: TRBJ2-5
clone_size: .
cdr3_nt: TGTGCCAGTAGTCCGAGCGGCCAAGAGACCCAGTACTTC
cdr3_aa: CASSPSGQETQYF

d_call: .
v_call: TRBV7-9
j_call: TRBJ1-2
clone_size: .
cdr3_nt: TGTGCCAGCAGCGTGCAGGACAGCCCCTATGGCTACACCTTC
cdr3_aa: CASSVQDSPYGYTF

d_call: .
v_call: TRBV28
j_call: TRBJ2-3
clone_size: .
cdr3_nt: TGTGCCAGCAGTCCCAAGTACTTCTCCACAGATACGCAGTATTTT
cdr3_aa: CASSPKYFSTDTQYF

d_call: TRBD1
v_call: TRBV18
j_call: TRBJ1-5
clone_size: .
cdr3_nt: TGTGCCAGCTCAGAACAGGGGTGGAATCAGCCCCAGCATTTT
cdr3_aa: CASSEQGWNQPQHF

d_call: TRBD2
v_call: TRBV12-5
j_call: TRBJ2-3
clone_size: .
cdr3_nt: TGTGCTAGTGGACCCGGACTAGCGAGTAGCACAGATACGCAGTATTTT
cdr3_aa: CASGPGLASSTDTQYF

d_call: TRBD1
v_call: TRBV27
j_call: TRBJ2-4
clone_size: .
cdr3_nt: TGTGCCAGCAGTCACCGACAGGGTATAGCCAAAAACATTCAGTACTTC
cdr3_aa: CASSHRQGIAKNIQYF

d_call: TRBD2
v_call: TRBV5-1
j_call: TRBJ2-5
clone_size: .
cdr3_nt: TGCGCCAGCAGCTCCTGGGGGGGTGGAGAGACCCAGTACTTC
cdr3_aa: CASSSWGGGETQYF

d_call: .
v_call: TRBV6-1
j_call: TRBJ1-5
clone_size: .
cdr3_nt: TGTGCCAGCAGTGAAGCCGGACATAGCAATCAGCCCCAGCATTTT
cdr3_aa: CASSEAGHSNQPQHF

d_call: .
v_call: TRBV28
j_call: TRBJ2-2
clone_size: .
cdr3_nt: TGTGCCAGCAGTTTTTTACTAGCATCGAGCGGGGAGCTGTTTTTT
cdr3_aa: CASSFLLASSGELFF

d_call: .
v_call: TRBV19
j_call: TRBJ2-1
clone_size: .
cdr3_nt: TGTGCCAGAAACCCCCAGTTAGGGGCCGAAGCCTACAATGAGCAGTTCTTC
cdr3_aa: CARNPQLGAEAYNEQFF

d_call: .
v_call: TRBV28
j_call: TRBJ2-7
clone_size: once
cdr3_nt: TGTGCCAGCAGTTTACATGAGGGGGTGAGAGTATACGAGCAGTACTTC
cdr3_aa: CASSLHEGVRVYEQYF

d_call: .
v_call: TRBV2
j_call: TRBJ1-5
clone_size: .
cdr3_nt: TGTGCCAGCAGAGAGGACAGAACTAGCAATCAGCCCCAGCATTTT
cdr3_aa: CASREDRTSNQPQHF

d_call: .
v_call: TRBV30
j_call: TRBJ1-6
clone_size: .
cdr3_nt: TGTGCCTGGAAAGCTAACAGGGACTCACCCCTCCACTTT
cdr3_aa: CAWKANRDSPLHF

d_call: TRBD1
v_call: TRBV28
j_call: TRBJ2-1
clone_size: .
cdr3_nt: TGTGCCAGCAGTATACAGGGGAGCTCCTACAATGAGCAGTTCTTC
cdr3_aa: CASSIQGSSYNEQFF

d_call: .
v_call: TRBV7-9
j_call: TRBJ2-2
clone_size: .
cdr3_nt: TGTGCCAGCAGCTTAGCCTCCGGGGAGCTGTTTTTT
cdr3_aa: CASSLASGELFF

d_call: .
v_call: TRBV28
j_call: TRBJ2-3
clone_size: .
cdr3_nt: TGTGCCAGCAGTTCGGGGGATACGCAGTATTTT
cdr3_aa: CASSSGDTQYF

d_call: .
v_call: TRBV5-4
j_call: TRBJ2-5
clone_size: .
cdr3_nt: TGTGCCAGCAGCTTAGTAGGACAATTGCTGAACTTC
cdr3_aa: CASSLVGQLLNF

d_call: .
v_call: TRBV11-2
j_call: TRBJ1-4
clone_size: few
cdr3_nt: TGTGCCAGCCATATGACAGGAACTAATGAAAAACTGTTTTTT
cdr3_aa: CASHMTGTNEKLFF

d_call: .
v_call: TRBV6-1
j_call: TRBJ1-1
clone_size: .
cdr3_nt: TGTGCCAGCAGGGATGGGGGACATCTGAACACTGAAGCTTTCTTT
cdr3_aa: CASRDGGHLNTEAFF

d_call: .
v_call: TRBV2
j_call: TRBJ2-3
clone_size: .
cdr3_nt: TGTGCCAGCAGACCCAGGGTGTCCACAGATACGCAGTATTTT
cdr3_aa: CASRPRVSTDTQYF

d_call: .
v_call: TRBV5-6
j_call: TRBJ2-7
clone_size: .
cdr3_nt: TGTGCCAGCAGCTTTGTGGGGGGTAGGTCCTACGAGCAGTACTTC
cdr3_aa: CASSFVGGRSYEQYF

d_call: TRBD1
v_call: TRBV29-1
j_call: TRBJ2-7
clone_size: .
cdr3_nt: TGCAGCGTTGTGCGGCAGGGGGTCAACGAGCAGTACTTC
cdr3_aa: CSVVRQGVNEQYF

d_call: .
v_call: TRBV4-1
j_call: TRBJ2-1
clone_size: once
cdr3_nt: TGCGCCAGCAGCCAAGATAAATACAATGAGCAGTTCTTC
cdr3_aa: CASSQDKYNEQFF

d_call: .
v_call: TRBV9
j_call: TRBJ2-7
clone_size: .
cdr3_nt: TGTGCCAGCAGCGTGGGGGGGGGCAGCGAGCAGTACTTC
cdr3_aa: CASSVGGGSEQYF

d_call: .
v_call: TRBV2
j_call: TRBJ2-7
clone_size: .
cdr3_nt: TGTGCCAGCTCCTGGGGCCTCTACGAGCAGTACTTC
cdr3_aa: CASSWGLYEQYF

d_call: TRBD1
v_call: TRBV27
j_call: TRBJ2-3
clone_size: .
cdr3_nt: TGTGCCAGCAGTTGGGACAGGGAAAAGAATACGCAGTATTTT
cdr3_aa: CASSWDREKNTQYF

d_call: .
v_call: TRBV2
j_call: TRBJ2-6
clone_size: .
cdr3_nt: TGTGCCAGCAGTCGGAGTGTGACCAACGTCCTGACTTTC
cdr3_aa: CASSRSVTNVLTF

d_call: .
v_call: TRBV10-2
j_call: TRBJ2-4
clone_size: few
cdr3_nt: TGCGCCAGCAGTGAGTCGAGCGGAGGCCTCAGCCCGTACTTC
cdr3_aa: CASSESSGGLSPYF

d_call: .
v_call: TRBV19
j_call: TRBJ1-1
clone_size: .
cdr3_nt: TGTGCCAGTACCCTATACCCGGCAGCGGGCCTTGAAGCTTTCTTT
cdr3_aa: CASTLYPAAGLEAFF

d_call: TRBD1
v_call: TRBV4-1
j_call: TRBJ2-7
clone_size: few
cdr3_nt: TGCGCCAGCAGCCAATCCCCACGGACAGGGCTGGGGAACGAGCAGTACTTC
cdr3_aa: CASSQSPRTGLGNEQYF

d_call: TRBD2
v_call: TRBV28
j_call: TRBJ2-7
clone_size: .
cdr3_nt: TGTGCCAGCAGTACCCGAGGGGGACTAGCCTCCTACGAGCAGTACTTC
cdr3_aa: CASSTRGGLASYEQYF

d_call: TRBD2
v_call: TRBV5-1
j_call: TRBJ2-7
clone_size: .
cdr3_nt: TGCGCCAGCAGCTTGGGGGCGGGAGATAACTACGAGCAGTACTTC
cdr3_aa: CASSLGAGDNYEQYF

d_call: TRBD2
v_call: TRBV28
j_call: TRBJ2-3
clone_size: .
cdr3_nt: TGTGCCAGCAGTTTCAGCGGGGGGAGGGATACGCAGTATTTT
cdr3_aa: CASSFSGGRDTQYF

d_call: TRBD2
v_call: TRBV10-2
j_call: TRBJ2-1
clone_size: .
cdr3_nt: TGCGCCAGCTTCTGGCGGACTAGCGGGCGAAACAATGAGCAGTTCTTC
cdr3_aa: CASFWRTSGRNNEQFF

d_call: TRBD2
v_call: TRBV25-1
j_call: TRBJ2-3
clone_size: .
cdr3_nt: TGTGCCAGCAGGCCGACGAGCGGGGACCGCACAGATACGCAGTATTTT
cdr3_aa: CASRPTSGDRTDTQYF

d_call: TRBD1
v_call: TRBV27
j_call: TRBJ1-5
clone_size: .
cdr3_nt: TGTGCCAGCAGCGTACAGGGGAGACTAAATCAGCCCCAGCATTTT
cdr3_aa: CASSVQGRLNQPQHF

d_call: .
v_call: TRBV19
j_call: TRBJ1-5
clone_size: .
cdr3_nt: TGTGCCAGTCAAGACAGCGATAGCAATCAGCCCCAGCATTTT
cdr3_aa: CASQDSDSNQPQHF

d_call: TRBD2
v_call: TRBV28
j_call: TRBJ2-2
clone_size: .
cdr3_nt: TGTGCCAGCAGGGGGGAGGGCCCCGGGGAGCTGTTTTTT
cdr3_aa: CASRGEGPGELFF

d_call: .
v_call: TRBV5-1
j_call: TRBJ2-7
clone_size: .
cdr3_nt: TGCGCCAGCAGCCTCCTAACAGACCGATCCTACGAGCAGTACTTC
cdr3_aa: CASSLLTDRSYEQYF

d_call: .
v_call: TRBV2
j_call: TRBJ1-2
clone_size: .
cdr3_nt: TGTGCCAGCAGTGAGGTGGCCAGGAACTATGGCTACACCTTC
cdr3_aa: CASSEVARNYGYTF

d_call: .
v_call: TRBV28
j_call: TRBJ2-1
clone_size: .
cdr3_nt: TGTGCCAGCAGTTTAGCAGCGGTCCTGCGTATTGAGCAGTTCTTC
cdr3_aa: CASSLAAVLRIEQFF

d_call: .
v_call: TRBV9
j_call: TRBJ2-7
clone_size: .
cdr3_nt: TGTGCCAGCAGTCAGGACAATCACTACGAGCAGTACTTC
cdr3_aa: CASSQDNHYEQYF

d_call: .
v_call: TRBV5-1
j_call: TRBJ2-1
clone_size: .
cdr3_nt: TGCGCCAGCAGCCCCGTGGGGGGAGTAACCTACAATGAGCAGTTCTTC
cdr3_aa: CASSPVGGVTYNEQFF